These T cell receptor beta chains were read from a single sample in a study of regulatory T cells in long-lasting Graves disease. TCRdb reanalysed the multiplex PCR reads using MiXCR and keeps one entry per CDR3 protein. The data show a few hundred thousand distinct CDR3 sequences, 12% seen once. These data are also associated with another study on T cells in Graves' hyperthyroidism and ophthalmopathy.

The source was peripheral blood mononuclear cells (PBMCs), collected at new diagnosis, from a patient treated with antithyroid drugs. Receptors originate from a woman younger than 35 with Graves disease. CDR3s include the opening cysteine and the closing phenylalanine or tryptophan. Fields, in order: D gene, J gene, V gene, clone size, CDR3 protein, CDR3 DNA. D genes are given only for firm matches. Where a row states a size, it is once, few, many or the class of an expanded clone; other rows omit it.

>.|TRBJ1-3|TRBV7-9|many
CASSSRAGHRSSGNTIYF
TGTGCCAGCAGCTCGAGGGCGGGACACCGCAGCTCTGGAAACACCATATATTTT
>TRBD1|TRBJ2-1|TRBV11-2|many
CASSLETGFNEQFF
TGTGCCAGCAGCTTAGAGACAGGGTTCAATGAGCAGTTCTTC
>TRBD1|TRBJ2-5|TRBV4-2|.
CASSQNYRGETQYF
TGTGCCAGCAGCCAAAATTACAGGGGAGAGACCCAGTACTTC
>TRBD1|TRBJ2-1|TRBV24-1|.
CATQKGQNNEQFF
TGTGCCACCCAGAAGGGACAGAACAATGAGCAGTTCTTC
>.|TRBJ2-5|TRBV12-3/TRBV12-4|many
CASSLLGGSETQYF
TGTGCCAGCAGTTTATTGGGAGGTTCGGAGACCCAGTACTTC
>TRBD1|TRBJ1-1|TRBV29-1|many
CSVRPRQGIREANTEAFF
TGCAGCGTTCGTCCGAGACAGGGGATACGGGAAGCGAACACTGAAGCTTTCTTT
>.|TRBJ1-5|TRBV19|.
CASSIGFSNQPQHF
TGTGCCAGTAGTATCGGATTTAGCAATCAGCCCCAGCATTTT
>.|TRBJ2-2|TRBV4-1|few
CASSQSPPARYTGELFF
TGCGCCAGCAGCCAATCCCCGCCGGCCCGCTACACCGGGGAGCTGTTTTTT
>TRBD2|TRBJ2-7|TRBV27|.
CASSLTGTSGRWEQYF
TGTGCCAGCAGTTTAACCGGGACTAGCGGGAGATGGGAGCAGTACTTC
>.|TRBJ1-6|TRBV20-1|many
CSASEDPNSPLHF
TGCAGTGCTAGCGAGGACCCTAATTCACCCCTCCACTTT
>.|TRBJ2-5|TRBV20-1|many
CSASTPDSVQETQYF
TGCAGTGCTAGCACCCCGGATTCGGTACAAGAGACCCAGTACTTC
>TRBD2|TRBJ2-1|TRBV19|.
CASSISLAGGAGEQFF
TGTGCCAGTAGTATATCCCTAGCGGGAGGCGCTGGTGAGCAGTTCTTC
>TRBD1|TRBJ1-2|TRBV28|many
CASSAGTGDYGYTF
TGTGCCAGCAGTGCCGGGACAGGGGACTATGGCTACACCTTC
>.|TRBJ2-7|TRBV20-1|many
CSARDNRFSYEQYF
TGCAGTGCTAGGGACAACCGTTTTTCCTACGAGCAGTACTTC
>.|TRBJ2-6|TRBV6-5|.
CASSYSGVGANVLTF
TGTGCCAGCAGTTACTCAGGGGTCGGGGCCAACGTCCTGACTTTC
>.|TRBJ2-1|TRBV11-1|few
CASSLAVIEQFF
TGTGCCAGCAGCTTAGCCGTGATTGAGCAGTTCTTC
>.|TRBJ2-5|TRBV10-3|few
CAIQKEPRETQYF
TGTGCCATCCAAAAAGAACCCCGTGAGACCCAGTACTTC
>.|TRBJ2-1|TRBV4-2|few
CASSQDFRASSYNEQFF
TGTGCCAGCAGCCAAGATTTCCGGGCTAGCTCCTACAATGAGCAGTTCTTC
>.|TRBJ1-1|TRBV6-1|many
CASSIGHSNTEAFF
TGTGCCAGCAGTATTGGACACTCGAACACTGAAGCTTTCTTT
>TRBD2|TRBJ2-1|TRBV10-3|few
CAIRTGLAGGGGPYNEQFF
TGTGCCATCAGAACCGGACTAGCGGGGGGGGGGGGTCCCTACAATGAGCAGTTCTTC
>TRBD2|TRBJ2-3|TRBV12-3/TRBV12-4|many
CASSFGLAGGGDTQYF
TGTGCCAGCAGTTTTGGGCTAGCGGGGGGAGGAGATACGCAGTATTTT
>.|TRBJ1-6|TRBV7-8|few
CASTTSGVSFNSPLHF
TGTGCCAGCACCACCTCGGGGGTCAGTTTTAATTCACCCCTCCACTTT
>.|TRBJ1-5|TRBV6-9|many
CASSSLTGPSNQPQHF
TGTGCCAGCAGTTCACTGACAGGTCCTAGCAATCAGCCCCAGCATTTT
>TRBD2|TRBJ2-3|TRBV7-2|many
CASSSDAAGGADTQYF
TGTGCCAGCAGTTCTGACGCAGCGGGGGGGGCAGATACGCAGTATTTT
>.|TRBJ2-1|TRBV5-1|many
CASSLGTGRDNEQFF
TGCGCCAGCAGCTTGGGTACGGGGAGAGACAATGAGCAGTTCTTC
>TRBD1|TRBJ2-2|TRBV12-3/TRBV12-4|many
CASTPGQVNTGELFF
TGTGCCAGCACCCCCGGACAGGTGAACACCGGGGAGCTGTTTTTT
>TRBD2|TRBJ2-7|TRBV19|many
CASRLADTYEQYF
TGTGCCAGCCGCCTAGCGGATACCTACGAGCAGTACTTC
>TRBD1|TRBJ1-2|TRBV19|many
CASSFRTGFYGYTF
TGTGCCAGTAGTTTTCGGACAGGATTTTATGGCTACACCTTC
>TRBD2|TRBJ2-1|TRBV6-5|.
CASSYSLGRLAGVDNEQFF
TGTGCCAGCAGTTACTCCCTGGGCAGGCTAGCGGGAGTAGACAATGAGCAGTTCTTC
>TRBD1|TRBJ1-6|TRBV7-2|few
CASSPGTGASPLHF
TGTGCCAGCAGCCCCGGGACAGGGGCTTCACCCCTCCACTTT
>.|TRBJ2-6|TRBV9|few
CASSVQNGANVLTF
TGTGCCAGCAGCGTCCAAAATGGGGCCAACGTCCTGACTTTC
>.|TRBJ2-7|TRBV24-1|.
CATSDARVSPYEQYF
TGTGCCACCAGTGATGCCAGGGTCTCCCCCTACGAGCAGTACTTC
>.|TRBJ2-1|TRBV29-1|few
CSVAWPGGLYNEQFF
TGCAGCGTTGCGTGGCCAGGGGGACTATACAATGAGCAGTTCTTC
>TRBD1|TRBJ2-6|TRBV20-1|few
CSANRGWGANVLTF
TGCAGTGCCAACAGGGGGTGGGGGGCCAACGTCCTGACTTTC
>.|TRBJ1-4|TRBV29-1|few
CSASTPTNEKLFF
TGCAGCGCCTCGACCCCAACTAATGAAAAACTGTTTTTT
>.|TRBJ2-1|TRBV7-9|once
CASSYSNNEQFF
TGTGCCAGCAGCTATTCCAACAATGAGCAGTTCTTC
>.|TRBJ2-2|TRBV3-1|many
CASSHGPGELFF
TGTGCCAGCAGCCATGGGCCCGGGGAGCTGTTTTTT
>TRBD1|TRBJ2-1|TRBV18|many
CASSPTGTAYNEQFF
TGTGCCAGCTCACCCACGGGGACAGCCTACAATGAGCAGTTCTTC
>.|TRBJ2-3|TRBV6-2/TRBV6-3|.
CASSYSLRSTDTQYF
TGTGCCAGCAGTTACTCTTTGAGAAGCACAGATACGCAGTATTTT
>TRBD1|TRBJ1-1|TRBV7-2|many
CASSRQGLNTEAFF
TGTGCCAGCAGCCGACAGGGGTTGAACACTGAAGCTTTCTTT
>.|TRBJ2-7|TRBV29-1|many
CSVTIPEGSNYEQYF
TGCAGCGTGACCATCCCCGAAGGATCAAACTACGAGCAGTACTTC
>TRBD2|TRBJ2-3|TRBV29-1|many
CSSVRIAGPASTDTQYF
TGCAGCTCAGTTCGTATAGCGGGTCCCGCTAGCACAGATACGCAGTATTTT
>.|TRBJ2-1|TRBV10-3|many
CAISDPTGPIYNEQFF
TGTGCCATCAGTGACCCGACAGGTCCAATATACAATGAGCAGTTCTTC
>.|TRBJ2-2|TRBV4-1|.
CASSQDRNTGELFF
TGCGCCAGCAGCCAAGACAGGAACACCGGGGAGCTGTTTTTT
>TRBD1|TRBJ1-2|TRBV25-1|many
CASSVNRGYGYTF
TGTGCCAGCAGTGTGAACAGGGGCTATGGCTACACCTTC
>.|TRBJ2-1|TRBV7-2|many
CASSLAPDYQGFF
TGTGCCAGCAGCTTAGCCCCGGACTATCAAGGGTTCTTC
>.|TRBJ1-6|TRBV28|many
CATTREGRGISPLHF
TGTGCCACCACAAGGGAGGGTCGTGGGATTTCACCCCTCCACTTT
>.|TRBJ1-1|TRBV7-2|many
CASSLDREGPHLTEAFF
TGTGCCAGCAGCTTAGATCGGGAGGGACCTCACCTCACTGAAGCTTTCTTT
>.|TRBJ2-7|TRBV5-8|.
CASSSRQWRGGEQYF
TGTGCCAGCAGCTCTAGACAGTGGAGGGGCGGCGAGCAGTACTTC
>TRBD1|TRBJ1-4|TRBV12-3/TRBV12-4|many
CASSLILLPGTDPRKTNEKLFF
TGTGCCAGCAGTTTAATCCTCCTCCCCGGGACAGACCCTAGGAAGACTAATGAAAAACTGTTTTTT
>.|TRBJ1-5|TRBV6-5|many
CASSFRIVGRNQPQHF
TGTGCCAGCAGTTTTAGGATCGTGGGTCGCAATCAGCCCCAGCATTTT
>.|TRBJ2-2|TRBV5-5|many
CASSLEFNTGELFF
TGTGCCAGCAGCTTGGAATTTAACACCGGGGAGCTGTTTTTT
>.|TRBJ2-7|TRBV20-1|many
CSARQWRIGAYEQYF
TGCAGTGCTAGACAGTGGAGGATAGGTGCCTACGAGCAGTACTTC
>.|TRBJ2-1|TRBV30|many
CAWRRTPVSGEQFF
TGTGCCTGGAGACGGACCCCAGTAAGTGGTGAGCAGTTCTTC
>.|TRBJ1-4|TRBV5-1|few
CASSHRNLAGNEKLFF
TGCGCCAGCAGCCATCGCAACCTCGCAGGCAATGAAAAACTGTTTTTT
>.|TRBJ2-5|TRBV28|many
CASSFRQDQETQYF
TGTGCCAGCAGTTTTAGGCAGGACCAAGAGACCCAGTACTTC
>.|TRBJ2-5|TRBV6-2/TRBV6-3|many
CASRKAGQETQYF
TGTGCCAGCAGGAAAGCGGGCCAAGAGACCCAGTACTTC
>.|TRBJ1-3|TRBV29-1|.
CSAYDSQPGNTIYF
TGCAGCGCCTACGACAGTCAACCTGGAAACACCATATATTTT